Each of the 22 T cell receptor beta chains below was sequenced from the same sample in a study of cytomegalovirus exposure and HLA in healthy donors. Sequencing was performed with immunoSEQ multiplex PCR; in TCRdb, only in-frame clones are kept and a portion is missing. The repertoire holds 90,000 to 120,000 clones, with 95% as singletons. The sample comprised PBMCs. These receptors came from a young woman in good health and CMV-seronegative.

The CDR3 reads CAAPGGGTQYF. DNA for the CDR3: TGTGCCGCACCGGGGGGTGGTACGCAGTATTTT. The chain joins TRBV30 to TRBJ2-3, with 7 bases that match TRBD2. The V and J ends lost 8 bases and 8 bases, in that order; junction bases with no gene match: 7. Germline CDR1 reads GTSNPN; CDR2 reads SVGIG (reference sequence). CDR3 size: 11 residues.

The chain uses TRBV6-1 and TRBJ1-5; D perhaps matches TRBD1 (5 bases). Trimming took 4 bases from V and 7 from J, leaving 14 bases between them. This CDR3 is built from 14 residues. The germline V gene has CDR1 MNHNS and CDR2 SASEGT. CDR3 loop: CASSVSGGGQPQHF. For the CDR3, the DNA is TGTGCCAGCAGTGTATCTGGGGGAGGCCAGCCCCAGCATTTT.

The rearrangement uses TRBV7-2 and TRBJ1-2, with 8 bases identical to TRBD1. After removal of 5 bases from V and 10 bases from J, the junction contained 15 bases not matched to a gene. The CDR3 contains 15 residues. Per germline, CDR1 SGHTA and CDR2 FQGNSA. The CDR3 sequence: CASSPGSVRTGSYTF. CDR3 DNA: TGTGCCAGCAGCCCCGGGAGTGTCCGGACAGGGTCCTACACCTTC. Together with reference TRBV7-2 and TRBJ1-2, the CDR3 gives the full variable domain: GAGVSQSPSNKVTEKGKDVELRCDPISGHTALYWYRQSLGQGLEFLIYFQGNSAPDKSGLPSDRFSAERTGGSVSTLTIQRTQQEDSAVYLCASSPGSVRTGSYTFGSGTRLTVV.

This chain links TRBV9 with TRBJ1-4; tentatively, D is TRBD1 (6 bases). Trimming pared 4 bases from V and 8 bases from J, leaving 12 bases between. This CDR3 comprises 13 residues. Germline V lookup: CDR1 SGDLS, CDR2 YYNGEE. The CDR3 sequence: CASSSGTREKLFF. In DNA form, the CDR3 reads TGTGCCAGCAGCTCCGGGACACGGGAAAAACTGTTTTTT.

The CDR3 DNA reads as TGTGCCAGCACCCACCGGGGAGGTGAGCAGTTCTTC. Its protein is CASTHRGGEQFF. This rearrangement joins TRBV28 to TRBJ2-1, with TRBD2 as a possible D gene (6 bases). The CDR3 is 12 amino acids. Between the trimmed V and J ends, which lost 7 bases and 9 bases, there was a span of 13 bases. Germline-derived CDR1 and CDR2 are MDHEN and SYDVKM. Full variable domain (remainder filled in from reference TRBV28 and TRBJ2-1): DVKVTQSSRYLVKRTGEKVFLECVQDMDHENMFWYRQDPGLGLRLIYFSYDVKMKEKGDIPEGYSVSREKKERFSLILESASTNQTSMYLCASTHRGGEQFFGPGTRLTVL.

The J gene is TRBJ1-2, the V gene TRBV27; D is perhaps TRBD1 (6 bases). Germline CDR1 is MNHEY and CDR2 is SMNVEV (reference sequence). Trimming took off 4 bases at V and 7 bases at J, with 13 bases between the two ends. The CDR3 is 13 amino acids. CDR3 bases: TGTGCCAGCAGTTGGGCACAGGGACGTGGCTACACCTTC. Protein sequence: CASSWAQGRGYTF.

This chain connects TRBV7-2 to TRBJ2-7, with 14 bases that match TRBD2. The ends lost 5 bases at V and 4 bases at J; junction bases unmatched: 4. Germline V CDR1 and CDR2: SGHTA, FQGNSA. The CDR3 has 15 amino acids. CDR3 in amino acids: CASSMGLAGVYEQYF. The CDR3 DNA sequence: TGTGCCAGCAGCATGGGACTAGCGGGGGTGTACGAGCAGTACTTC.

V and J are TRBV6-5 and TRBJ2-3, with 7 bases matching TRBD2. The CDR3 loop spans 13 amino acids. Trimming cost V 5 bases and J 3 bases; bases outside gene matches: 2. Per the germline V gene, CDR1 is MNHEY and CDR2 is SVGAGI. The CDR3 protein is CASSPGGTDTQYF. DNA of the CDR3: TGTGCCAGCAGTCCGGGGGGAACAGATACGCAGTATTTT.

J is TRBJ1-1 and V is TRBV19; D is possibly TRBD1 (6 bases). Deletions cut 4 bases from V and 0 bases from J, with 12 bases between. The CDR3 is 15 residues long. Germline V CDR1 and CDR2: LNHDA, SQIVND (reference sequence). CDR3 nucleotides: TGTGCCAGTAGTACCCCGGGACAAATGAACACTGAAGCTTTCTTT. Residues: CASSTPGQMNTEAFF.

The chain employs TRBV9 and TRBJ1-1, with D possibly TRBD1 on 5 matching bases. The germline V gene encodes CDR1 SGDLS and CDR2 YYNGEE. Trimming cost V 4 bases and J 4 bases, with 14 bases left between them. This CDR3 has 14 amino acids. The CDR3 is CASSSPGIRTEAFF. CDR3 coding DNA: TGTGCCAGCAGCTCCCCAGGGATTCGCACTGAAGCTTTCTTT.

The chain uses TRBV28 and TRBJ1-6; TRBD1 aligns across 10 bases. The CDR3 sequence is 14 residues long. After removal of 7 bases from V and 7 bases from J, the junction contained 4 bases not matched to a gene. In germline, CDR1 is MDHEN, CDR2 SYDVKM. CDR3 sequence (DNA): TGTGCCAGCAAAACGACAGGGGGCAATTCACCCCTCCACTTT. Residues: CASKTTGGNSPLHF.

This clone was found many times. The J gene is TRBJ1-4, the V gene TRBV2, with 8 bases that match TRBD1. This CDR3 region has 14 residues. V dropped 9 bases and J dropped 8; count of bases not matched to a gene: 11. CDR1 and CDR2 (germline): SNHLY, FYNNEI. The CDR3 DNA reads TGTGCCAGTAGGACGGGGACAGGTCAAGAAAAACTGTTTTTT. Its translation: CASRTGTGQEKLFF.

This rearrangement joins TRBV19 to TRBJ2-1, with 10 bases fitting TRBD1. CDR1 and CDR2 (germline): LNHDA, SQIVND (reference sequence). The CDR3 loop spans 17 amino acids. V dropped 1 base and J dropped 8; count of bases not matched to a gene: 11. CDR3 sequence: CASSIGVGQGGSDEQFF. The CDR3 DNA follows: TGTGCCAGTAGTATAGGTGTAGGACAGGGGGGTTCGGATGAGCAGTTCTTC.

The V and J genes are TRBV6-5 and TRBJ1-1; 10 positions agree with TRBD1. This CDR3 region has 16 residues. Germline V gives CDR1 MNHEY, CDR2 SVGAGI. With V trimmed by 2 bases and J by 3 bases, 6 bases remained unmatched. The CDR3 loop reads CASSYRRTGGHTEAFF. The CDR3 DNA reads TGTGCCAGCAGTTACCGGAGGACAGGGGGTCACACTGAAGCTTTCTTT.

This chain links TRBV7-9 with TRBJ2-3, with 7 bases identical to TRBD2. The ends lost 3 bases at V and 4 bases at J; junction bases unmatched: 7. Germline V gene data show CDR1 as SEHNR and CDR2 as FQNEAQ (reference sequence). This CDR3 has 15 residues. The CDR3 region has the DNA TGTGCCAGCAGCTTGTTAGCGGGCGTGGCAGATACGCAGTATTTT. This encodes CASSLLAGVADTQYF.

The chain uses TRBV7-3 and TRBJ1-1; a weak D match, TRBD1 (5 bases). V was shortened by 5 bases and J by 3 bases, with 10 bases between the two germline ends. The germline V gene encodes CDR1 SGHTA and CDR2 FQGTGA. This CDR3 has 13 amino acids. DNA of the CDR3: TGTGCCAGCAGCCTCAGGGTTGACACTGAAGCTTTCTTT. Residues: CASSLRVDTEAFF. Complete variable domain (other parts from reference TRBV7-3 and TRBJ1-1): GAGVSQTPSNKVTEKGKYVELRCDPISGHTALYWYRQSLGQGPEFLIYFQGTGAADDSGLPNDRFFAVRPEGSVSTLKIQRTERGDSAVYLCASSLRVDTEAFFGQGTRLTVV.

The chain links TRBV9 to TRBJ2-3, with D possibly TRBD2 on 5 matching bases. The CDR3 covers 14 residues. CDR1 is SGDLS, CDR2 YYNGEE, per germline. V lost 0 bases and J 6 bases, leaving 11 bases between the germline ends. CDR3 sequence: CASSVVSGWDTQYF. The CDR3 DNA reads TGTGCCAGCAGCGTAGTATCGGGGTGGGATACGCAGTATTTT.

With regard to this clone: A read error may account for a junction end that differs from germline. The gene calls are TRBV13 and TRBJ2-7; maybe TRBD2 (6 bases). The V gene's germline CDR1 is PRHDT and CDR2 FYEKMQ (reference sequence). The CDR3 is 13 residues long. The CDR3 DNA is TGTGCCAGCAGCTTCACAGCGGGCTACGGGCAGTACTTC. This gives the protein CASSFTAGYGQYF. Full variable domain (outside the CDR3, taken from reference TRBV13 and TRBJ2-7): AAGVIQSPRHLIKEKRETATLKCYPIPRHDTVYWYQQGPGQDPQFLISFYEKMQSDKGSIPDRFSAQQFSDYHSELNMSSLELGDSALYFCASSFTAGYGQYFGPGTRLTVT.

V usage is TRBV7-6 and J usage is TRBJ1-1; possibly TRBD1 for D (5 bases). The CDR3 is 13 amino acids. Trimming pared 5 bases from V and 2 bases from J, leaving 9 bases between. Germline-derived CDR1 and CDR2 are SGHVS and FNYEAQ. The CDR3 DNA reads as TGTGCCAGCAGCCCTGGGACTAACACTGAAGCTTTCTTT. This gives the protein CASSPGTNTEAFF. The full variable domain, in which reference TRBV7-6 and TRBJ1-1 provide the parts outside the CDR3, is GAGVSQSPRYKVTKRGQDVALRCDPISGHVSLYWYRQALGQGPEFLTYFNYEAQQDKSGLPNDRFSAERPEGSISTLTIQRTEQRDSAMYRCASSPGTNTEAFFGQGTRLTVV.

This clone was seen just once. This chain uses TRBV19 with TRBJ2-7, with D unresolved. Germline CDR1 and CDR2: LNHDA and SQIVND (reference sequence). This CDR3 comprises 13 residues. Trimming stripped 3 bases from V and 4 bases from J, with 10 bases between. This chain's CDR3 is CASSIGRDYEQYF. The CDR3 nucleotides read TGTGCCAGTAGTATCGGTCGAGATTACGAGCAGTACTTC.

This clone was seen just once. The chain recombines TRBV6-5 with TRBJ2-1; D is possibly TRBD2 (6 bases). The germline V and J ends were trimmed by 2 bases and 8 bases, with 13 bases remaining between them. CDR1 and CDR2 from the germline V gene are MNHEY and SVGAGI. The CDR3 runs 14 residues. CDR3 bases: TGTGCCAGCAGTTACCAACCCCGCGGGGATGAGCAGTTCTTC. Translated: CASSYQPRGDEQFF.

V gene TRBV27 combines with J gene TRBJ2-7; 8 positions match TRBD2. This CDR3 has 16 residues. V dropped 6 bases and J dropped 4; count of bases not matched to a gene: 14. CDR1 and CDR2 (germline): MNHEY, SMNVEV (reference sequence). The CDR3 here is CASSLRIAGGTYEQYF. The CDR3 DNA reads TGTGCCAGCAGCTTAAGGATTGCGGGAGGAACGTACGAGCAGTACTTC.